Presented here are 19 T cell receptor beta chains from one specimen sequenced in a study of T cells after yellow fever vaccination (dated by TCRdb to the late 2010s). The sample's treatment or condition, from its label and the paper: live attenuated yellow fever vaccine strain. The library was produced with 5' RACE. The reads were generated on an Illumina HiSeq 2500. The raw public data were reprocessed by TCRdb itself: fastp quality trimming at Q25, MiXCR clonotype calling, in-frame beta chains only. Identical CDR3 proteins give one entry, which carries the most common genes and DNA. The sample contains about 52,000 distinct CDR3 sequences, about 6.6% of them found a single time. The ten largest clones add up to 20% to 25% of the sample. The specimen was CD8+ T cells not binding an NS4B(214-222) dextramer, sorted from PBMCs, collected roughly 47 days after the first yellow fever vaccination. Sample cell subset or site, as interpreted from the label and publication: NS4B epitope dextramer-negative CD8 T cells. These receptor sequences come from a man between 18 and 35 years old who received the YFV17D yellow fever vaccine.

This clonotype came up many times. V and J are TRBV19 and TRBJ2-7, with TRBD2 identical over 12 bases. CDR1 and CDR2 (germline): LNHDA, SQIVND (reference sequence). The CDR3 runs to 16 residues. V was pared by 5 bases and J by 1 base, with 6 bases of the junction left unmatched. The CDR3 nucleotides are TGTGCCAGTAGTGCCGGACTAGCGGGGTCATCCTACGAGCAGTACTTC. Amino acid sequence: CASSAGLAGSSYEQYF.

In its sample, this clonotype was seen many times. CDR3 residues: CASSFSSGRRNQPQHF. The CDR3 coding sequence is TGTGCCAGCAGCTTCTCCTCAGGGCGTCGGAATCAGCCCCAGCATTTT. This chain joins TRBV5-6 and TRBJ1-5, with D perhaps matching TRBD1 (5 bases). V was pared by 2 bases and J by 4 bases, with 16 bases between. The CDR3 length is 16 residues. Germline V gives CDR1 SGHDT, CDR2 YYEEEE.

This clonotype has just a few counts. For the CDR3, the DNA is TGTGCCAGCAGCCAAGAGGAGGGATTAAACACTGAAGCTTTCTTT. This sequence encodes CASSQEEGLNTEAFF. The chain couples TRBV14 to TRBJ1-1, with unresolved D. V lost 0 bases and J lost 2, with 10 bases in between. The germline gives CDR1 SGHDN, CDR2 FVKESK. The CDR3 covers 15 residues.

In this sample, this clonotype turned up many times. J is TRBJ1-5 and V is TRBV6-1; no clear D. Trimming pared 4 bases from V and 7 bases from J, leaving 14 bases between. Germline lookup yields CDR1 MNHNS and CDR2 SASEGT. This CDR3 comprises 14 residues. The CDR3 reads CASSVTQVVQPQHF. As DNA, the CDR3 is TGTGCCAGCAGTGTCACTCAGGTCGTCCAGCCCCAGCATTTT.

There are many counts of this clonotype. The V gene is TRBV12-3 or TRBV12-4, the J gene TRBJ1-2; weak D call: TRBD1 (6 bases). The CDR3 is 14 amino acids. Trimming removed 7 bases from V and 1 base from J, with 13 bases in between. The DNA of the CDR3 is TGTGCCAGCACCGACGACAGGATTAACTATGGCTACACCTTC. Its translation: CASTDDRINYGYTF.

This clonotype was detected many times. The rearrangement uses TRBV6-4 and TRBJ2-2; D is perhaps TRBD1 or TRBD2 (6 bases each). The CDR3 is 16 amino acids. The germline CDR1 and CDR2 sequences are MRHNA and SNTAGT. Trimming shortened V by 0 bases and J by 4 bases, and 12 bases separated the two germline ends. CDR3 sequence (DNA): TGTGCCAGCAGTGACTCGAGGGGGGTCTCCACCGGGGAGCTGTTTTTT. This codes for CASSDSRGVSTGELFF.

The table lists this clonotype with a few counts. CDR3 bases: TGCAGTGCTAGAGAATTGGTCTATGGCTACACCTTC. Protein product: CSARELVYGYTF. J is TRBJ1-2 and V is TRBV20-1; D is uncertain. V was trimmed by 0 bases and J by 4 bases, leaving 6 bases between them. This CDR3 comprises 12 residues. From germline, CDR1 is DFQATT and CDR2 SNEGSKA (reference sequence).

This clonotype was picked up a small number of times. CDR3 in DNA: TGCGCCAGCAGCCAAGAGGGGAGAAGCGGAAACACCATATATTTT. Amino acids: CASSQEGRSGNTIYF. The chain joins TRBV4-1 to TRBJ1-3; D gene uncertain. This CDR3 has 15 amino acids. The V and J ends lost 0 bases and 4 bases respectively, with 10 bases between them. CDR1 is MGHRA, CDR2 YSYEKL, per germline.

This clonotype was counted at least ten times. The rearrangement joins TRBV4-3 to TRBJ2-4, with D perhaps being TRBD1 or TRBD2 (6 bases each). Per germline, CDR1 LGHNA and CDR2 YSLEER. With 4 bases removed from V and 0 bases from J, the gap between germline ends came to 22 bases. The CDR3 loop spans 19 amino acids. Written as DNA, the CDR3 is TGCGCCAGCAGCCCTCTCCGTCGGGGGCCCGAGGGAGCCAAAAACATTCAGTACTTC. Translated: CASSPLRRGPEGAKNIQYF.

The chain joins TRBV20-1 to TRBJ1-3; D is unclear. V was shortened by 3 bases and J by 4 bases, with 10 bases between the two germline ends. There are 13 residues in the CDR3. Looked up from germline, CDR1 is DFQATT and CDR2 is SNEGSKA (reference sequence). The CDR3 nucleotides are TGCAGTGCTAGGGGGTCGGAAGGAAACACCATATATTTT. This codes for CSARGSEGNTIYF.

This clonotype was seen many times. The chain couples TRBV10-2 to TRBJ2-1; D is uncertain. Trimming removed 6 bases at V and 0 bases at J, with 6 bases between. Germline CDR1 and CDR2: WSHSY and SAAADI. The CDR3 covers 13 residues. The CDR3 sequence: CASRDTSYNEQFF. CDR3 coding DNA: TGCGCCAGCAGAGACACCTCCTACAATGAGCAGTTCTTC.

A few counts support this clonotype. The chain employs TRBV7-2 and TRBJ2-2, with TRBD1 identical over 9 bases. In germline, CDR1 is SGHTA, CDR2 FQGNSA. With 3 bases clipped from V and 6 bases from J, the junction kept 11 bases outside the gene matches. This CDR3 contains 17 residues. This CDR3 is CASSLATGGRAAGELFF. The CDR3 nucleotides read TGTGCCAGCAGCTTGGCTACAGGGGGCCGGGCCGCCGGGGAGCTGTTTTTT.

In this sample, this clonotype turned up a few times. CDR3 nucleotide sequence: TGTGCCAGCAGCTTTCACACCGGGGAGCTGTTTTTT. Its protein product is CASSFHTGELFF. The chain carries TRBV7-2 and TRBJ2-2; D is unresolved. Looked up from germline, CDR1 is SGHTA and CDR2 is FQGNSA. V was cut by 3 bases and J by 3 bases, with 2 bases left in between. The CDR3 length is 12 residues. The variable domain in full, with the rest retrieved from reference TRBV7-2 and TRBJ2-2, is GAGVSQSPSNKVTEKGKDVELRCDPISGHTALYWYRQSLGQGLEFLIYFQGNSAPDKSGLPSDRFSAERTGGSVSTLTIQRTQQEDSAVYLCASSFHTGELFFGEGSRLTVL.

This clonotype came up a few times. The rearrangement uses TRBV20-1 and TRBJ2-7; 9 bases match TRBD2. The germline gives CDR1 DFQATT, CDR2 SNEGSKA (reference sequence). Germline trimming cut 2 bases from V and 7 bases from J; bases unmatched to any gene: 15. There are 16 residues in the CDR3. The CDR3 nucleotides are TGCAGTGCTAGACCGCCTTCTAGCGGGGTTCTTCGGGAGCAGTACTTC. This codes for CSARPPSSGVLREQYF.

This clonotype was seen at least ten times. This chain joins TRBV5-1 and TRBJ2-7, with D perhaps matching TRBD1 or TRBD2 (5 bases each). The CDR3 totals 15 residues. The V end was cut by 4 bases, the J end by 0 bases, with 14 bases between. Germline V gene lookup returns CDR1 SGHRS and CDR2 YFSETQ. Here the CDR3 DNA reads TGCGCCAGCAGCCCCGGGACGGAGAGCTCCTACGAGCAGTACGTC. Translated, it gives CASSPGTESSYEQYV.

This clonotype was recorded many times. The rearrangement joins TRBV5-8 to TRBJ2-2; D gene uncertain. V lost 8 bases and J lost 1, with 9 bases in between. CDR3 length: 13 amino acids. Germline V gene sequence: CDR1 SGHTS, CDR2 YDEGEE. DNA for the CDR3: TGTGCCAGGCCCACCATGAACACCGGGGAGCTGTTTTTT. It encodes CARPTMNTGELFF.

This clonotype was counted between two and nine times. The gene calls are TRBV4-1 and TRBJ1-2; no firm D call. The germline V gene has CDR1 MGHRA and CDR2 YSYEKL. The CDR3 covers 15 residues. The V gene lost 0 bases and the J gene lost 2 bases, with 10 bases spanning the gap. The CDR3 here is CASSQDAYGNYGYTF. Written as DNA, the CDR3 is TGCGCCAGCAGCCAAGATGCTTACGGAAACTATGGCTACACCTTC.

This clonotype was seen more than once but under ten times. Here the CDR3 reads CASSQVPIQPPQHNEQFF. CDR3 DNA sequence: TGTGCCAGCAGCCAAGTTCCGATTCAGCCCCCCCAACACAATGAGCAGTTCTTC. This chain connects TRBV3-1 to TRBJ2-1, with unresolved D. The CDR3 covers 18 residues. V lost 1 base and J 5 bases, leaving 21 bases between the germline ends. Germline assignment: CDR1 LGHDT and CDR2 YNNKEL (reference sequence).

V gene TRBV2 combines with J gene TRBJ2-1; D might be TRBD1 or TRBD2, each matching 6 bases. V shed 10 bases and J shed 7 bases, with 20 bases lying between them. Germline V CDR1 and CDR2: SNHLY, FYNNEI. The CDR3 loop spans 14 amino acids. The CDR3 here is CATPRPGAENEQFF. CDR3 DNA: TGTGCCACTCCGAGACCGGGGGCGGAGAATGAGCAGTTCTTC.